One TCR beta chain is described in this entry. Its antigen is currently not known. No much larger clone is present one base from it, and per-base qualities are unavailable. These data originate in a study of T cell responses to AZD1222 COVID-19 vaccine (dated by TCRdb to about 2021). A note on the overall study: A total of under 250 trial participants underwent TCR sequencing, of whom 207 had received two doses of AZD1222 and roughly 26 had received two doses of the MenACWY control vaccine. Trial participants were enrolled by age into 18-55, 56-69 and 70-plus year subgroups, with 148, 28 and 57 TCR-sequenced participants respectively.

The investigation overall reported the following: Because no samples from the day 14 peak response were available, repertoires could be characterized only after the peak T cell response. Nearly half of unique spike-specific TCRs reportedly recognized epitopes outside regions mutated in the B.1.351 and B.1.1.7 variants. Conclusions about previously exposed vaccinees are limited because only 5 or 6 AZD1222 recipients were SARS-CoV-2 seropositive at baseline. After two AZD1222 doses, spike-specific TCR breadth and depth were significantly higher than at day 0 and than in MenACWY recipients. Vaccine-associated CD4 TCRs spanned the whole spike protein, with dominant responses in regions 160-218 and 743-854. Participants were mostly white British and included more females than males, and it was suggested by the authors that clonal diversity may have been underestimated. In the small 56-69-year group, the increase in depth fell short of significance, most likely because of low power.

In light of the paper, this sample's time point label describes: about 28 days (+/-7) after the second vaccine dose. The treatment or condition label corresponds to: meningococcal conjugate vaccine given as trial control. Samples from vaccinated people were obtained from the UK trials COV001 and COV002, which included a single-blind randomized controlled phase 2/3 trial of AZD1222 (ChAdOx1 nCoV-19) in healthy adults. For TCRbeta chain sequencing, PBMC samples were collected from trial participants at day 0 and at day 28 after the second dose. The CDR3 regions of human TCRbeta chains were subjected to immunosequencing. The authors' analysis ran thus. TCRs in the repertoires were matched against a reference library of SARS-CoV-2-specific TCRs that had been generated with the MIRA antigen-specificity platform. Breadth was defined as the fraction of unique TCRs that were SARS-CoV-2-associated. Depth was defined as the fraction of total T cells that were SARS-CoV-2-associated. Using the MIRA data, each spike-specific TCR was assigned both to the spike region to which the TCR was reactive and to a CD4 or CD8 class. Log10-transformed breadth and depth values were compared by one-way ANOVA with Sidak's multiple comparisons tests. TCRdb's version of the immuneACCESS table is confined to in-frame rearrangements and falls short of the full clone set. An unresolved V gene accounts for under half of the shortfall where checked; the remainder is of unknown origin. The V and J calls and clone size come from that table; D and trimming were worked out from the DNA. This sample is represented by more than 95,000 clones; approximately 86% of them were singletons. The ten top clones hold approximately 3% of the sample.

This clonotype originated in an adult who received the MenACWY meningococcal vaccine as a control. The sample was peripheral blood, taken 28 days after the second dose of the MenACWY control vaccine.

DNA sequence: TGTGCCAGCAGTTACTCGGGCAGGGCGACAGATACGCAGTATTTT. Protein translation: CASSYSGRATDTQYF. The rearranged chain carries TRBV6-2 or TRBV6-3 and TRBJ2-3; TRBD1 is a weak D gene call, 5 bases matching. The junction shows trimming of 0 bases on V and 3 bases on J, plus 10 bases between the germline ends. CDR1 and CDR2 are read off the germline V gene as MNHEY and SVGEGT. Reading from cysteine to phenylalanine, the CDR3 counts 15 amino acids. Only the CDR3 DNA is retained, 45 bases long and in frame from the first base.